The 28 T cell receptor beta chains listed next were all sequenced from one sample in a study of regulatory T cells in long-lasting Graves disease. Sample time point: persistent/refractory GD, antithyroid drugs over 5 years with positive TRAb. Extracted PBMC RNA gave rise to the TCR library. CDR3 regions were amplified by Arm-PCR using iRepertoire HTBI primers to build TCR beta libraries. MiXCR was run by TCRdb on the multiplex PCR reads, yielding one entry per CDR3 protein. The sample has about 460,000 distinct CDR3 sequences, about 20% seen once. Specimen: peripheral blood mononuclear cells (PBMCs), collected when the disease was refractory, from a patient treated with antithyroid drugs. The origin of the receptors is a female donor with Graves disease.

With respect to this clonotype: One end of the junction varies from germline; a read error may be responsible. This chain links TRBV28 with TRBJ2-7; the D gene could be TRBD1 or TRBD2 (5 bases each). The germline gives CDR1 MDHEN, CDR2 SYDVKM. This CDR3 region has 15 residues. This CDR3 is CASSTPGTALYGQYF. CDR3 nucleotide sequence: TGTGCCAGCTCGACCCCTGGGACGGCCCTTTACGGGCAGTACTTC.

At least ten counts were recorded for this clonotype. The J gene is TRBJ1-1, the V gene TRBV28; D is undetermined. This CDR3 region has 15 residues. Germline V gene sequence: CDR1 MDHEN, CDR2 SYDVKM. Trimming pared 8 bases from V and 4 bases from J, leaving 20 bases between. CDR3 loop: CASLPVGGFGTEAFF. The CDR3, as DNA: TGTGCCAGCCTCCCGGTGGGAGGGTTTGGCACTGAAGCTTTCTTT.

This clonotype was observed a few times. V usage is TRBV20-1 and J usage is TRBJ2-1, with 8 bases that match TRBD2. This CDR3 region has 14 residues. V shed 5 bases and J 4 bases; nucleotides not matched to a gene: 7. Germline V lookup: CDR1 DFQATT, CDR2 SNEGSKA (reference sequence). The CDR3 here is CSAQTGRGYNEQFF. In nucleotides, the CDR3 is TGCAGTGCTCAAACCGGGAGGGGGTACAATGAGCAGTTCTTC.

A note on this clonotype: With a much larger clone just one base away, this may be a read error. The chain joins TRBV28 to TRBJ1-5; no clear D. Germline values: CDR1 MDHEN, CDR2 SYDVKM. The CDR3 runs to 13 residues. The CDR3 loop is CTSRPDSNQPQHF. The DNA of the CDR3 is TGTACCAGCAGACCTGATAGCAATCAGCCCCAGCATTTT.

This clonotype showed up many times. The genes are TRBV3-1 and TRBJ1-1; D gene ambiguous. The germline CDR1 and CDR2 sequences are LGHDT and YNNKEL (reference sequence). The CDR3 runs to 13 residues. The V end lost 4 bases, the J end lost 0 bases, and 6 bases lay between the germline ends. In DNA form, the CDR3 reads TGTGCCAGCAGCCGGAGGGTGAACACTGAAGCTTTCTTT. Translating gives CASSRRVNTEAFF.

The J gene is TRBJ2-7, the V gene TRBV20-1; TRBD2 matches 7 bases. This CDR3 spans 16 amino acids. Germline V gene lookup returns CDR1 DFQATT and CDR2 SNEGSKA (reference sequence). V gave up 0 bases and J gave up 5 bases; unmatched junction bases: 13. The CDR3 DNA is TGCAGTGCTAGAGATCAGAGAGGGGAGGGACTAAACGAGCAGTACTTC. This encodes CSARDQRGEGLNEQYF.

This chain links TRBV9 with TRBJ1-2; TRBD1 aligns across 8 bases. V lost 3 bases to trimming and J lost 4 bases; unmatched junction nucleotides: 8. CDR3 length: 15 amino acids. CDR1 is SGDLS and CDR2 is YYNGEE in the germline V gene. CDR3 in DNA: TGTGCCAGCAGCGCATCAGACAGGGGTCCCTATGGCTACACCTTC. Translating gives CASSASDRGPYGYTF.

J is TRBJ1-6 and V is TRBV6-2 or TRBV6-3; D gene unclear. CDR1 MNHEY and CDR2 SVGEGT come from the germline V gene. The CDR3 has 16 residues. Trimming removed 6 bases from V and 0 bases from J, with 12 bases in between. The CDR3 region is CASSLSRSSYNSPLHF. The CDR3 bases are TGTGCCAGCAGCCTTTCACGAAGCTCCTATAATTCACCCCTCCACTTT.

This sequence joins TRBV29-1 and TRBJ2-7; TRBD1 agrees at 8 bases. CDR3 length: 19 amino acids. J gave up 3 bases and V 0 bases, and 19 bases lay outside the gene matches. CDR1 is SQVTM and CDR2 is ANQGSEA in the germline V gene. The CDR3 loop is CSVEDPPSREQGDFYEQYF. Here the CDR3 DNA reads TGCAGCGTTGAAGACCCGCCCAGTCGGGAACAGGGGGATTTCTACGAGCAGTACTTC.

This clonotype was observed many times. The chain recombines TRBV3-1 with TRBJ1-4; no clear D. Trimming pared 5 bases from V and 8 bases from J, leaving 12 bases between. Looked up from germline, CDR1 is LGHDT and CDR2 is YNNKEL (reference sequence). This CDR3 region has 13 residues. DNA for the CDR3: TGTGCCAGCAGCTTAGACCCTCCGGAAAAACTGTTTTTT. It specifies CASSLDPPEKLFF. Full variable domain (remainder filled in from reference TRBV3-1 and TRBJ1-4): DTAVSQTPKYLVTQMGNDKSIKCEQNLGHDTMYWYKQDSKKFLKIMFSYNNKELIINETVPNRFSPKSPDKAHLNLHINSLELGDSAVYFCASSLDPPEKLFFGSGTQLSVL.

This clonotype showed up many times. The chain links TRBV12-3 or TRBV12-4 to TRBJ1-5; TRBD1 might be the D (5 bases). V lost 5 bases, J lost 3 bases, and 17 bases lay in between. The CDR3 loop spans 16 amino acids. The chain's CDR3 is CASSPTGTPDNQPQHF. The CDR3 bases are TGTGCCAGCAGTCCGACTGGGACGCCCGACAATCAGCCCCAGCATTTT.

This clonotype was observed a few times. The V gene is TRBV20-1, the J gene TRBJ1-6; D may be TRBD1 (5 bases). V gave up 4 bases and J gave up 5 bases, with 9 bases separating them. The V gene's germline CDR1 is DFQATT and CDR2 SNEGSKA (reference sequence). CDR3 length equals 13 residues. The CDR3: CSATGRNNSPLHF. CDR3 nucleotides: TGCAGTGCTACGGGACGCAATAATTCACCCCTCCACTTT.

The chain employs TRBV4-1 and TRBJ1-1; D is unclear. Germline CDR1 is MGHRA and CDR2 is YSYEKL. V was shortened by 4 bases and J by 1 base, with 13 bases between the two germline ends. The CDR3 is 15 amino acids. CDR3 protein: CASSRVAVGNTEAFF. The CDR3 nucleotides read TGCGCCAGCAGCCGAGTTGCGGTTGGGAACACTGAAGCTTTCTTT.

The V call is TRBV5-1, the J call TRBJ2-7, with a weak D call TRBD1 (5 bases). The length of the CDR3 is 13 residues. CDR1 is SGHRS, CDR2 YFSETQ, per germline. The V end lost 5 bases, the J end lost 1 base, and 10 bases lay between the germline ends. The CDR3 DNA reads TGCGCCAGCAGGCAGGGAAGGTCCTACGAGCAGTACTTC. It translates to CASRQGRSYEQYF.

The DNA for the CDR3 is TGCAGCGTTGAAGACCACAGGCCTTATATGCAGTTCTTC. Translated: CSVEDHRPYMQFF. The chain recombines TRBV29-1 with TRBJ2-1, with D perhaps matching TRBD1 (5 bases). Germline-derived CDR1 and CDR2 are SQVTM and ANQGSEA. This CDR3 is built from 13 residues. V dropped 0 bases and J dropped 12 bases, with 15 bases sitting between them.

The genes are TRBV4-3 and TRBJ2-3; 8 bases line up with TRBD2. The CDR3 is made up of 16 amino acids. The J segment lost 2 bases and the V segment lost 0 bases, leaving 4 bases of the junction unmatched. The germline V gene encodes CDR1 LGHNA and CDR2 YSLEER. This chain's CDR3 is CASSQDFGGATDTQYF. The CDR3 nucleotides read TGCGCCAGCAGCCAAGATTTCGGGGGGGCCACAGATACGCAGTATTTT.

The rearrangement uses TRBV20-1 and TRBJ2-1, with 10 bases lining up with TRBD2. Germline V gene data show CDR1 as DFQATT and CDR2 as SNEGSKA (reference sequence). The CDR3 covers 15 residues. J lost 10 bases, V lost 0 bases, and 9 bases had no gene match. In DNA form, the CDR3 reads TGCAGTGCTAGAGATCCCCAGCGGGGGGGCTGGGAGCAGTTCTTC. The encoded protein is CSARDPQRGGWEQFF.

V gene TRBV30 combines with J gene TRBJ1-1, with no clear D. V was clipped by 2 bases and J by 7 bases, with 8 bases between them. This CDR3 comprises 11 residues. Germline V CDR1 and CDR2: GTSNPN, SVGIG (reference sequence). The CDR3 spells CAWSRANEAFF. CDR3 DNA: TGTGCCTGGAGTCGGGCAAATGAAGCTTTCTTT.

CDR3 region: CASSAGGNSPLHF. The CDR3 nucleotides read TGTGCCAGCAGCGCCGGGGGGAACTCACCCCTCCACTTT. The chain employs TRBV7-2 and TRBJ1-6; D possibly corresponds to TRBD1 (5 bases). Germline CDR1 and CDR2: SGHTA and FQGNSA. The CDR3 length is 13 residues. V was cut by 5 bases and J by 10 bases, with 12 bases left in between. Filled out from reference TRBV7-2 and TRBJ1-6, the complete variable domain reads GAGVSQSPSNKVTEKGKDVELRCDPISGHTALYWYRQSLGQGLEFLIYFQGNSAPDKSGLPSDRFSAERTGGSVSTLTIQRTQQEDSAVYLCASSAGGNSPLHFGNGTRLTVT.

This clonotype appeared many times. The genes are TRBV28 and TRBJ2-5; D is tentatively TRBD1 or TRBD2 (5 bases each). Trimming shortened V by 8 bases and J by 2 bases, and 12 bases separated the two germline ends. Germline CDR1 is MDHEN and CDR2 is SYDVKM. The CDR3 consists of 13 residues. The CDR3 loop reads CASGRDRQETQYF. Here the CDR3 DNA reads TGTGCCAGCGGGAGAGACAGACAAGAGACCCAGTACTTC. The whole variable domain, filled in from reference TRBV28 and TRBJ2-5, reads DVKVTQSSRYLVKRTGEKVFLECVQDMDHENMFWYRQDPGLGLRLIYFSYDVKMKEKGDIPEGYSVSREKKERFSLILESASTNQTSMYLCASGRDRQETQYFGPGTRLLVL.

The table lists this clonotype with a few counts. The CDR3 sequence: CSVKRTGGNEQFF. In DNA form, the CDR3 reads TGCAGCGTAAAAAGGACAGGGGGGAATGAGCAGTTCTTC. The rearrangement joins TRBV29-1 to TRBJ2-1; TRBD1 agrees at 10 bases. Looked up from germline, CDR1 is SQVTM and CDR2 is ANQGSEA. The V segment lost 6 bases and the J segment 7 bases; nucleotides outside the gene matches: 6. The CDR3 totals 13 residues.

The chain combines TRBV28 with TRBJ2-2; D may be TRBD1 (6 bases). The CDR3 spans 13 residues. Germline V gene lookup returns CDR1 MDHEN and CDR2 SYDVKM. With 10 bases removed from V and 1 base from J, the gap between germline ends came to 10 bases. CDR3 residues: CAIKGVNTGELFF. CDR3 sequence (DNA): TGTGCCATCAAGGGGGTGAACACCGGGGAGCTGTTTTTT.

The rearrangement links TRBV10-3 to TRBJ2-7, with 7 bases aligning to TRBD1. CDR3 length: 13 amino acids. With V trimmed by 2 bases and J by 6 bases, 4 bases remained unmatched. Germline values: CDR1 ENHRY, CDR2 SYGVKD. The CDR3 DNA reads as TGTGCCATCAGTGAGACAGGGGCGGCCGAGCAGTACTTC. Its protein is CAISETGAAEQYF.

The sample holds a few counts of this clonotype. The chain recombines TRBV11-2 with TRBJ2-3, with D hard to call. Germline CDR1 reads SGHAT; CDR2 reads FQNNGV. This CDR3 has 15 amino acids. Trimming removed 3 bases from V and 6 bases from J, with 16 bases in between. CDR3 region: CASSFSVLFADTQYF. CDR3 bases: TGTGCCAGCAGCTTTTCGGTCCTTTTTGCGGATACGCAGTATTTT.

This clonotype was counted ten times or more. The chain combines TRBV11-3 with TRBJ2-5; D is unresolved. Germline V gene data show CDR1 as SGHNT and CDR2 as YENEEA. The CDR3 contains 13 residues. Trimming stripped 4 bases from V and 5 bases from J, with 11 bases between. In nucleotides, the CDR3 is TGTGCCAGCAGCTGGGTAATGAGGGAGACCCAGTACTTC. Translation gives CASSWVMRETQYF.

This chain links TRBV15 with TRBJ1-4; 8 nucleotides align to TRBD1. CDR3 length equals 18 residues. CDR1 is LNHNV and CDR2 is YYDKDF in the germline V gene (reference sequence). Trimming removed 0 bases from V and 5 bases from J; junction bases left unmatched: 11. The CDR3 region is CATSRDRGQGAANEKLFF. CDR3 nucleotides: TGTGCCACCAGCAGAGATCGGGGGCAGGGGGCGGCCAATGAAAAACTGTTTTTT.

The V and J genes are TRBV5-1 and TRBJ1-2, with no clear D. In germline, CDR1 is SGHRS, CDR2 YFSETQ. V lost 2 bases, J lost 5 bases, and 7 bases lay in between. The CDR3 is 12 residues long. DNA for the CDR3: TGCGCCAGCAGCTTTGAATCGTATGGCTACACCTTC. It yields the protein CASSFESYGYTF. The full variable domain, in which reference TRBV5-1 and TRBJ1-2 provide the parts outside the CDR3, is KAGVTQTPRYLIKTRGQQVTLSCSPISGHRSVSWYQQTPGQGLQFLFEYFSETQRNKGNFPGRFSGRQFSNSRSEMNVSTLELGDSALYLCASSFESYGYTFGSGTRLTVV.

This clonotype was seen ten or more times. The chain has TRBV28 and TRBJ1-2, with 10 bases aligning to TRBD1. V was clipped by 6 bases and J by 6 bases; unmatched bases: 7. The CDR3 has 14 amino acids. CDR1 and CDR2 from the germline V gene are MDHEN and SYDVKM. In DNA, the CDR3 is TGTGCCAGCAGAATCGGGGGACAGGGGAATGGCTACACCTTC. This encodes CASRIGGQGNGYTF.